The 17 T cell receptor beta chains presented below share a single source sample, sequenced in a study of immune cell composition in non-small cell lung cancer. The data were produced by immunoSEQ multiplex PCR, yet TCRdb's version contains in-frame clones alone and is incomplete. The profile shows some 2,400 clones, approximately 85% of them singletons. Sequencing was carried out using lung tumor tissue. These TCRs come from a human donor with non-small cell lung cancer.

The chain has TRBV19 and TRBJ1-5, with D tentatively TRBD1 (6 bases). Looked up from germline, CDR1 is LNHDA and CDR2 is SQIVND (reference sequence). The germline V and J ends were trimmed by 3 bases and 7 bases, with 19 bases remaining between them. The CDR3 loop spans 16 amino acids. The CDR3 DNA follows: TGTGCCAGTAGTATGCCCGCGGGGGGCTGGGGGCAGCCCCAGCATTTT. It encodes CASSMPAGGWGQPQHF.

The CDR3 loop reads CASSSGLLSSQFF. The CDR3 DNA follows: TGTGCCAGCAGCTCGGGACTCCTCTCATCGCAGTTCTTC. The V gene is TRBV6-5, the J gene TRBJ2-1, with D possibly TRBD2 on 6 matching bases. Trimming cost V 6 bases and J 12 bases, with 18 bases left between them. Germline CDR1 MNHEY, CDR2 SVGAGI. The CDR3 has 13 amino acids.

CDR3 sequence (DNA): TGTGCCAGCAGCCAGGGGACAGTCGGCAATCAGCCCCAGCATTTT. Amino acids: CASSQGTVGNQPQHF. The J gene is TRBJ1-5, the V gene TRBV6-5; 7 bases agree with TRBD1. Germline V lookup: CDR1 MNHEY, CDR2 SVGAGI. The junction had 7 bases not matched to a gene; V was cut back by 6 bases and J by 2 bases. The CDR3 is 15 residues long.

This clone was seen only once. CDR3 nucleotide sequence: TGTGCCAGCAGCTCGTTTGGGCCCAGGGGCTACGAGCAGTACTTC. This codes for CASSSFGPRGYEQYF. This sequence joins TRBV11-2 and TRBJ2-7; D might be TRBD1 (6 bases). Trimming stripped 4 bases from V and 3 bases from J, with 16 bases between. The CDR3 runs to 15 residues. Per the germline V gene, CDR1 is SGHAT and CDR2 is FQNNGV.

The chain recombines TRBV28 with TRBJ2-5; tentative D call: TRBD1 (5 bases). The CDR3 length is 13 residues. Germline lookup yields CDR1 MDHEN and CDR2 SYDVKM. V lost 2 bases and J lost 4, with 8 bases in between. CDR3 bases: TGTGCCAGCAGTTTACAGGGCGGAGAGACCCAGTACTTC. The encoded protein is CASSLQGGETQYF.

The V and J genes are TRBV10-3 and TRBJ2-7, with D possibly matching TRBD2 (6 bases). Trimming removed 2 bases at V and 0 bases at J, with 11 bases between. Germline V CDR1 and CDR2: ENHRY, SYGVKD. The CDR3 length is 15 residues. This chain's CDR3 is CAISEGDFSSYEQYF. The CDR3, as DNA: TGTGCCATCAGTGAGGGGGACTTCAGCTCCTACGAGCAGTACTTC.

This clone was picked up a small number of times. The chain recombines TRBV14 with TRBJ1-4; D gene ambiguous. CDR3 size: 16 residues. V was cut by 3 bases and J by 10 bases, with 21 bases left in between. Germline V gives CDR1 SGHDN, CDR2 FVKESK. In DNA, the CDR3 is TGTGCCAGCAGCCACCGAACCGGCCGCCAACCGGGAAAACTGTTTTTT. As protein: CASSHRTGRQPGKLFF.

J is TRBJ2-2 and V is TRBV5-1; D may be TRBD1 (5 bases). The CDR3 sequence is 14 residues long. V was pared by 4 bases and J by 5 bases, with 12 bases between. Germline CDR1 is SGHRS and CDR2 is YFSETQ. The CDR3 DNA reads TGCGCCAGCAGCAAGCAGACAGAGACCGGGGAGCTGTTTTTT. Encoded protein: CASSKQTETGELFF.

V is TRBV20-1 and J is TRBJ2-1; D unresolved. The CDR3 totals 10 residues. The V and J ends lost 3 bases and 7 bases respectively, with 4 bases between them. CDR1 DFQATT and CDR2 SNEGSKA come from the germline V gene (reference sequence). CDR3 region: CSASLNEQFF. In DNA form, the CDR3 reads TGCAGTGCTAGTCTTAATGAGCAGTTCTTC.

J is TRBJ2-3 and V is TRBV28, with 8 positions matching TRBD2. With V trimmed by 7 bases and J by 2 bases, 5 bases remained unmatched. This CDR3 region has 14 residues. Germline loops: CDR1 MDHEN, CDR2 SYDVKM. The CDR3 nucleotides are TGTGCCAGCACGGGCGGGGGGTTCACAGATACGCAGTATTTT. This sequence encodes CASTGGGFTDTQYF.

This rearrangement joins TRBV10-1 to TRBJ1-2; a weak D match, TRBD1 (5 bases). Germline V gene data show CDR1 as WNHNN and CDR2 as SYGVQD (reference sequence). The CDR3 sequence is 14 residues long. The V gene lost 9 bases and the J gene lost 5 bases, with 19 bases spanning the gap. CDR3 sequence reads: CASAHFAGLYGYTF. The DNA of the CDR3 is TGCGCCAGTGCCCACTTTGCAGGGCTTTATGGCTACACCTTC.

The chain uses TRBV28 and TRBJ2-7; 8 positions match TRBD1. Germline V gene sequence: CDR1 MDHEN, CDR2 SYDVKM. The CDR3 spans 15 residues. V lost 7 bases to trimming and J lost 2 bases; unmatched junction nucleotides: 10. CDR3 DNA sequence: TGTGCCAGCATCCCTGGGGGGACAGGCCCCTACGAGCAGTACTTC. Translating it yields CASIPGGTGPYEQYF.

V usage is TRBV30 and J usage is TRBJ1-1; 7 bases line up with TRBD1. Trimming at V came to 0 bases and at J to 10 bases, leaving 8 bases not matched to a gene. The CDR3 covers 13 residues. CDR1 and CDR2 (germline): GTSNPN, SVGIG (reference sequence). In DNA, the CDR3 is TGTGCCTGGAGTGTAGGGGGCAGGGGCACAGCTTTCTTT. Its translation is CAWSVGGRGTAFF.

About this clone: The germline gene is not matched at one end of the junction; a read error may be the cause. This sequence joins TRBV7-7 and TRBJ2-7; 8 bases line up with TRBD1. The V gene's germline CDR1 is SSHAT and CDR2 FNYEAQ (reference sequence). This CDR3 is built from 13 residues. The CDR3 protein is CASSSGTGGEQYF. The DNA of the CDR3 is TGTGCTAGCAGCTCTGGGACAGGAGGGGAGCAGTACTTC.

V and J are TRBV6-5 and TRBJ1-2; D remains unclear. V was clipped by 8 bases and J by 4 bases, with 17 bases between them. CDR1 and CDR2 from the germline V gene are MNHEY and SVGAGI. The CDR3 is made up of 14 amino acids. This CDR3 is CASSPGSYLYGYTF. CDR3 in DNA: TGTGCCAGCTCCCCCGGGAGCTACCTCTATGGCTACACCTTC.

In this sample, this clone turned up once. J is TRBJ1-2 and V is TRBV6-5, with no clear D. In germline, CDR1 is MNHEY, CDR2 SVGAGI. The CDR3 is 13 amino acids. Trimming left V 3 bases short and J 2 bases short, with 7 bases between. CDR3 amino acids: CASSYHSNYGYTF. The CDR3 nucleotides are TGTGCCAGCAGTTATCACAGCAACTATGGCTACACCTTC.

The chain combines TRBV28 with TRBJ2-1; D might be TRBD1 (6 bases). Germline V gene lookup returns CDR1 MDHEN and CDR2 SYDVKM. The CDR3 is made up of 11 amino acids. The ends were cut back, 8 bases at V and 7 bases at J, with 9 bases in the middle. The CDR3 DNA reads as TGTGCCAGCGGACAGCGGAATGAGCAGTTCTTC. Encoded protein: CASGQRNEQFF. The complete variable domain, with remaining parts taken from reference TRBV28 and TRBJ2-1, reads DVKVTQSSRYLVKRTGEKVFLECVQDMDHENMFWYRQDPGLGLRLIYFSYDVKMKEKGDIPEGYSVSREKKERFSLILESASTNQTSMYLCASGQRNEQFFGPGTRLTVL.